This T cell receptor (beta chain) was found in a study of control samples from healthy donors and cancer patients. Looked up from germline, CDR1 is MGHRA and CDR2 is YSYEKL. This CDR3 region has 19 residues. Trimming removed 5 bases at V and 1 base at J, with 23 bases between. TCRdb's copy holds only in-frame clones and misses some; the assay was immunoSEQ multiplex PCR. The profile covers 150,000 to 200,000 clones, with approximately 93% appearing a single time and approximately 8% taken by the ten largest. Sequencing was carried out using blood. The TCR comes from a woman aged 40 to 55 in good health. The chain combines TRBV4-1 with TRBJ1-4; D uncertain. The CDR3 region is CASSSPSGRRMETNEKLFF. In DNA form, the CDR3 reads TGCGCCAGCAGCTCCCCCAGCGGGAGGAGGATGGAAACTAATGAAAAACTGTTTTTT.